The 13 T cell receptor beta chains presented below share a single source sample, sequenced in a study of T-cell memory formation after mild COVID-19. MiXCR was run by TCRdb on the 5' RACE reads, yielding one entry per CDR3 protein. The table records 530,000 or so distinct CDR3 sequences, 17% of them present only once. The sample comprised PBMCs or a T cell subset sorted from them (not recorded which). These TCRs come from an adult woman who had mild COVID-19 (a few samples of this study predate the infection). Cell type and time point are not known.

The V call is TRBV7-2, the J call TRBJ1-5; 7 bases agree with TRBD1. Germline V gene lookup returns CDR1 SGHTA and CDR2 FQGNSA. V lost 1 base and J lost 4; bases outside the gene matches: 4. This CDR3 contains 15 residues. The CDR3 spells CASSLDPGGNQPQHF. CDR3 nucleotides: TGTGCCAGCAGCTTAGACCCAGGGGGGAATCAGCCCCAGCATTTT.

This clonotype occurred many times. V gene TRBV4-3 combines with J gene TRBJ1-1; D is perhaps TRBD1 (5 bases). Trimming removed 4 bases at V and 1 base at J, with 13 bases between. CDR1 is LGHNA and CDR2 is YSLEER in the germline V gene. The CDR3 runs to 15 residues. CDR3 region: CASSRTRDANTEAFF. The CDR3 nucleotides read TGCGCCAGCAGCCGCACCAGGGATGCGAACACTGAAGCTTTCTTT.

The chain carries TRBV27 and TRBJ2-3, with D tentatively TRBD2 (7 bases). CDR1 and CDR2 from the germline V gene are MNHEY and SMNVEV (reference sequence). Between the trimmed V and J ends, which lost 3 bases and 4 bases, there was a span of 17 bases. The CDR3 has 16 residues. The CDR3, as DNA: TGTGCCAGCAGTTTGAGTTGGGGGGGCGGTGCAGATACGCAGTATTTT. It specifies CASSLSWGGGADTQYF.

This clonotype was seen a handful of times. In DNA, the CDR3 is TGCAGCGTTGAAGACCCCCCGGTCAGCAATCAGCCCCAGCATTTT. It is translated as CSVEDPPVSNQPQHF. This chain uses TRBV29-1 with TRBJ1-5, with no clear D. Germline V lookup: CDR1 SQVTM, CDR2 ANQGSEA. This CDR3 spans 15 amino acids. V lost 0 bases and J lost 1, with 10 bases in between.

This chain joins TRBV5-1 and TRBJ2-1; 10 nucleotides agree with TRBD1. V shed 0 bases, J shed 5 bases, and the junction held 2 bases outside the gene matches. The CDR3 has 15 residues. The germline V gene encodes CDR1 SGHRS and CDR2 YFSETQ. The CDR3 reads CASSLGDRGHNEQFF. CDR3 DNA: TGCGCCAGCAGCTTGGGGGACAGGGGCCACAATGAGCAGTTCTTC.

The V call is TRBV11-3, the J call TRBJ1-1, with unresolved D. V lost 1 base and J lost 5, with 14 bases in between. Germline V gene data show CDR1 as SGHNT and CDR2 as YENEEA. This CDR3 contains 15 residues. The CDR3 sequence is CASSLGVGRETEAFF. The CDR3 DNA reads as TGTGCCAGCAGCTTAGGGGTAGGGAGGGAAACTGAAGCTTTCTTT.

The table lists this clonotype with a few counts. This chain uses TRBV5-1 with TRBJ2-3, with D perhaps matching TRBD2 (6 bases). The CDR3 totals 14 residues. Deletions cut 2 bases from V and 5 bases from J, with 12 bases between. Germline CDR1 and CDR2: SGHRS and YFSETQ. The CDR3 is CASSFKGLGDTQYF. As DNA, the CDR3 is TGCGCCAGCAGCTTCAAGGGACTCGGAGATACGCAGTATTTT. Together with reference TRBV5-1 and TRBJ2-3, the CDR3 gives the full variable domain: KAGVTQTPRYLIKTRGQQVTLSCSPISGHRSVSWYQQTPGQGLQFLFEYFSETQRNKGNFPGRFSGRQFSNSRSEMNVSTLELGDSALYLCASSFKGLGDTQYFGPGTRLTVL.

The rearrangement links TRBV29-1 to TRBJ2-5; no clear D. The CDR3 contains 12 residues. Germline-derived CDR1 and CDR2 are SQVTM and ANQGSEA. The V gene lost 4 bases and the J gene lost 1 base, with 7 bases spanning the gap. CDR3 sequence reads: CSVVGGQETQYF. The CDR3, as DNA: TGCAGCGTTGTGGGCGGCCAAGAGACCCAGTACTTC.

The gene calls are TRBV7-9 and TRBJ2-1, with 9 positions matching TRBD1. With V trimmed by 4 bases and J by 7 bases, 8 bases remained unmatched. This CDR3 spans 15 amino acids. Germline assignment: CDR1 SEHNR and CDR2 FQNEAQ (reference sequence). In DNA, the CDR3 is TGTGCCAGCAGCTCCGGGGACAGGGCATATAATGAGCAGTTCTTC. Its translation: CASSSGDRAYNEQFF. The full variable domain, in which reference TRBV7-9 and TRBJ2-1 provide the parts outside the CDR3, is DTGVSQNPRHKITKRGQNVTFRCDPISEHNRLYWYRQTLGQGPEFLTYFQNEAQLEKSRLLSDRFSAERPKGSFSTLEIQRTEQGDSAMYLCASSSGDRAYNEQFFGPGTRLTVL.

The rearrangement links TRBV3-1 to TRBJ2-7; D call uncertain. V lost 3 bases and J lost 7, with 7 bases in between. The V gene's germline CDR1 is LGHDT and CDR2 YNNKEL (reference sequence). The CDR3 is 11 amino acids. As DNA, the CDR3 is TGTGCCAGCAGCCACGGCGGAGAGCAGTACTTC. Protein: CASSHGGEQYF.

This clonotype was seen only once. The junction shows a germline mismatch at one end, possibly a read error. This chain joins TRBV7-6 and TRBJ2-6; D possibly matches TRBD1 or TRBD2 (5 bases each). The CDR3 runs to 15 residues. Germline assignment: CDR1 SGHVS and CDR2 FNYEAQ. CDR3 nucleotide sequence: TGTGCCAGCAGCTTAGGAGGGGCTGGGGACAACGTCCTGACTTTC. It yields the protein CASSLGGAGDNVLTF. The variable domain in full, with the rest retrieved from reference TRBV7-6 and TRBJ2-6, is GAGVSQSPRYKVTKRGQDVALRCDPISGHVSLYWYRQALGQGPEFLTYFNYEAQQDKSGLPNDRFSAERPEGSISTLTIQRTEQRDSAMYRCASSLGGAGDNVLTFGAGSRLTVL.

The rearrangement links TRBV12-3 or TRBV12-4 to TRBJ2-2; D gene ambiguous. The CDR3 covers 13 residues. Trimming removed 3 bases at V and 7 bases at J, with 9 bases between. CDR3 sequence reads: CASSFRVFGELFF. CDR3 bases: TGTGCCAGCAGTTTTCGGGTGTTCGGGGAGCTGTTTTTT.

V usage is TRBV4-2 and J usage is TRBJ2-5, with 9 bases lining up with TRBD1. The CDR3 loop spans 15 amino acids. Trimming took 4 bases from V and 5 from J; bases not matched to a gene: 8. CDR1 is LGHNA and CDR2 is YNFKEQ in the germline V gene. The CDR3 loop reads CASSPRTGAVETQYF. The DNA of the CDR3 is TGTGCCAGCAGCCCCAGGACAGGGGCGGTGGAGACCCAGTACTTC.